This T cell receptor beta chain was recovered during a study of shared clonotypes between healthy human individuals. A CD45RA+ naive subset and a CD45RA-negative memory subset were split from CD4+ cells. CDR3 size: 13 residues. CDR1 and CDR2 from the germline V gene are SQVTM and ANQGSEA. V was pared by 7 bases and J by 1 base, with 10 bases between. General study results and limits: Sorted-subset sequencing was shown by rarefaction to be incomplete despite large depth.

About this clone: The antigen is not known.

The data were produced by immunoSEQ multiplex PCR, yet TCRdb's version contains in-frame clones alone and is incomplete. The sample consists of around 990,000 clones, roughly 80% of them appearing once. Specimen: memory CD4+ T cells from PBMCs. Subset described: CD45RA-negative fraction. This sequence was found in a man in his late teens or twenties in good health. Some clones in this sample may be carry-over from other donors' samples. The chain joins TRBV29-1 to TRBJ2-2; D gene ambiguous. The CDR3 DNA follows: TGCAGCGCCAAAGGACGGAACACCGGGGAGCTGTTTTTT. It codes for CSAKGRNTGELFF.